The T cell receptor beta chain described here comes from a study of blood T cell repertoires in COVID-19. A remark on this clone: The junction and the germline gene differ at one end; a read error may be behind it.

This CDR3 is 14 amino acids long. Germline V CDR1 and CDR2: SNHLY, FYNNEI. The authors' processing: Estimation of nucleated cell counts was performed using reference gene primer amplification. The data were produced by immunoSEQ multiplex PCR, yet TCRdb's version contains in-frame clones alone and is incomplete. V and J calls and clone size are those listed in that table; D and trimming were worked out from the DNA. The repertoire holds about 62,000 clones, under 80% seen once, with approximately 51% in the top ten. Individuals drawn from approximately 22 US areas were roughly 18 to 95 years old. Categorization into cohorts depended on clinical history that participants reported. Exposed participants encountered a COVID-19 case during the 2 weeks preceding study entry.

This receptor was obtained from a woman aged 60-75 years who had been exposed to COVID-19. The sample was PBMCs or T cells enriched from blood (not recorded which). The chain uses TRBV2 and TRBJ2-4; D could derive from TRBD1 or TRBD2 (5 bases each). The CDR3, as DNA: TGTGCCAGCAGAGAAGGGGAGGCCAAAAACATTCAGTACTTC. Protein: CASREGEAKNIQYF.